This T cell receptor beta chain was found in a study of PD-L1 blockade in urothelial cancer. Study details: At 3 weeks (second dose) and 6 weeks after starting treatment, blood was analyzed. Blood yielded a median of around 150,000 T cells per sample.

The time point denotes: pretreatment peripheral blood. Urothelial carcinoma, locally advanced or metastatic, affected the patients. Sample contribution per patient ranged from 1 to 8, covering pretreatment and on-treatment. V lost 7 bases and J lost 1; bases outside the gene matches: 5. CDR3 size: 15 residues. The germline gives CDR1 LNHDA, CDR2 SQIVND (reference sequence). Assay used: immunoSEQ multiplex PCR; TCRdb lists only in-frame clones, some missing. This sample yields roughly 50,000 clones, of which approximately 90% are seen a single time; roughly 15% belongs to the top ten. The TCR sequence derives from a woman in her sixties with urothelial cancer. The rearrangement uses TRBV19 and TRBJ2-3; 10 bases align to TRBD2. Specimen: PBMCs, collected around atezolizumab (anti-PD-L1) treatment. This CDR3 reads CASTTTSGGTDTQYF. For the CDR3, the DNA is TGTGCCAGTACGACTACTAGCGGGGGCACAGATACGCAGTATTTT.